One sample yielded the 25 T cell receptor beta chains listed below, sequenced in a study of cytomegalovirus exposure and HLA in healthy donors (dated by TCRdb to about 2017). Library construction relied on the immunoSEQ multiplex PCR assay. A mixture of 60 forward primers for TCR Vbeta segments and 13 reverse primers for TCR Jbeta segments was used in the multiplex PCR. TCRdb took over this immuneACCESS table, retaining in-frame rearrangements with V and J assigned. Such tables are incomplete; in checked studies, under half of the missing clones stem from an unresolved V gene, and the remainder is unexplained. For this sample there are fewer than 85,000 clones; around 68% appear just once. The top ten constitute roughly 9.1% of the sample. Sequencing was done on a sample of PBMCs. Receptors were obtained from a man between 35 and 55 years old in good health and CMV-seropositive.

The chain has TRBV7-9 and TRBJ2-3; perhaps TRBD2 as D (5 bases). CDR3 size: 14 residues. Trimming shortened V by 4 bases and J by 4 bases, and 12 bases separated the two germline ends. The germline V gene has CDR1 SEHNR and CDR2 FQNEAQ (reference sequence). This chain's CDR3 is CASSSSVEADTQYF. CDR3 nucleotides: TGTGCCAGCAGCTCTTCGGTGGAGGCAGATACGCAGTATTTT.

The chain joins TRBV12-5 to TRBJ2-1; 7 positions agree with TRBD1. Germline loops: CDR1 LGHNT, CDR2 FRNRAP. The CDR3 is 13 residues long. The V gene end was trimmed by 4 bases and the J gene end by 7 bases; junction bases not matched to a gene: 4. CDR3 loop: CASGSPTGNEQFF. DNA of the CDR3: TGTGCTAGTGGTTCGCCGACAGGGAATGAGCAGTTCTTC.

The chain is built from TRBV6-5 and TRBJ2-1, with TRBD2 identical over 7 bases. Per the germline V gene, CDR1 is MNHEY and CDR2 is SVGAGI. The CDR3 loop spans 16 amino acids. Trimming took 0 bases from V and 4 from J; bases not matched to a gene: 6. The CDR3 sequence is CASSYSRWEGYNEQFF. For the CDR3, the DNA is TGTGCCAGCAGTTACTCGAGGTGGGAGGGGTACAATGAGCAGTTCTTC.

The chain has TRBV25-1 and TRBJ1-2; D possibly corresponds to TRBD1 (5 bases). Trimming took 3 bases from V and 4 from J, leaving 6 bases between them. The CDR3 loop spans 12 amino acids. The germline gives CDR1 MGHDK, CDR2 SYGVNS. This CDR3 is CASSDTGYGYTF. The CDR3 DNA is TGTGCCAGCAGTGATACAGGCTATGGCTACACCTTC.

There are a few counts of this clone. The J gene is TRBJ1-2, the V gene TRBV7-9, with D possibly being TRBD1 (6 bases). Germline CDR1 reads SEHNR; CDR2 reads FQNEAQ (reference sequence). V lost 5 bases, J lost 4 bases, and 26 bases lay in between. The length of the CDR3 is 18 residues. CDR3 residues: CASSRYGPSGGASYGYTF. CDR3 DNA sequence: TGTGCCAGCAGCCGTTACGGGCCCTCGGGGGGGGCGTCCTATGGCTACACCTTC.

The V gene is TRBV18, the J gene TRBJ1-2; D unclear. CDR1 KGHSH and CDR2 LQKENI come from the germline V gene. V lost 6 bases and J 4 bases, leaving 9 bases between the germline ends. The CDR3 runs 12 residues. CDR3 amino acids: CASSGNGYGYTF. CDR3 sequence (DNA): TGTGCCAGCTCCGGGAACGGCTATGGCTACACCTTC.

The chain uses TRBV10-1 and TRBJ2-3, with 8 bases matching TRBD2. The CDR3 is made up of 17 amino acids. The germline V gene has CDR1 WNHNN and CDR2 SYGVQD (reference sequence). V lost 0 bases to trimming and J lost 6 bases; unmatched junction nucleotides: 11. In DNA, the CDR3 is TGCGCCAGCAGTGAGTCGGGTTTAGCGGGATCAGGGGATACGCAGTATTTT. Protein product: CASSESGLAGSGDTQYF.

The CDR3, as DNA: TGTGCCAGCAGTGCCCGCCGACTAGCGGGGGTCACAGATACGCAGTATTTT. Residues: CASSARRLAGVTDTQYF. The chain recombines TRBV6-1 with TRBJ2-3; 12 bases line up with TRBD2. CDR1 is MNHNS and CDR2 is SASEGT in the germline V gene. Germline trimming cut 4 bases from V and 2 bases from J; bases unmatched to any gene: 7. The CDR3 extends over 17 amino acids.

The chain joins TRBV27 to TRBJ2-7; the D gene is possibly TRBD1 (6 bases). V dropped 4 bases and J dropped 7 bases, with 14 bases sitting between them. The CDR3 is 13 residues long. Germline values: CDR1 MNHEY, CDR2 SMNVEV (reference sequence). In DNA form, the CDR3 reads TGTGCCAGCAGTTCATACAGGGAACGAGAGCAGTACTTC. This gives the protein CASSSYREREQYF.

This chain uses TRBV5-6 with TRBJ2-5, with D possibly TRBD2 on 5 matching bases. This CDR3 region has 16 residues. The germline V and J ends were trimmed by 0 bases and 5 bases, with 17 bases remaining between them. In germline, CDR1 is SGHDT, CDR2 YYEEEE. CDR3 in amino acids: CASSLGASGPGETQYF. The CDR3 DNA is TGTGCCAGCAGCTTGGGGGCCAGCGGCCCCGGGGAGACCCAGTACTTC.

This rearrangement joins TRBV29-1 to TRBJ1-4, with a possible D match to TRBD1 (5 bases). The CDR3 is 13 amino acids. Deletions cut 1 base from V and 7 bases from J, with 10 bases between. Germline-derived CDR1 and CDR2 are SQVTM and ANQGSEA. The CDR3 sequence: CSVEVGGAEKLFF. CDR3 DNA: TGCAGCGTTGAAGTTGGAGGGGCTGAAAAACTGTTTTTT.

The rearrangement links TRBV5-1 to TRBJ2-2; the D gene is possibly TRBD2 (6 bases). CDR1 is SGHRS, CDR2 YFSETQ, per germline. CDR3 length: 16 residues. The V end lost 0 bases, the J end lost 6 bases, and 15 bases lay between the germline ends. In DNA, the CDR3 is TGCGCCAGCAGCTTGGGCGTTGTAGGAGGGGCCGGGGAGCTGTTTTTT. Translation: CASSLGVVGGAGELFF. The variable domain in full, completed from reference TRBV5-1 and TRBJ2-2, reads KAGVTQTPRYLIKTRGQQVTLSCSPISGHRSVSWYQQTPGQGLQFLFEYFSETQRNKGNFPGRFSGRQFSNSRSEMNVSTLELGDSALYLCASSLGVVGGAGELFFGEGSRLTVL.

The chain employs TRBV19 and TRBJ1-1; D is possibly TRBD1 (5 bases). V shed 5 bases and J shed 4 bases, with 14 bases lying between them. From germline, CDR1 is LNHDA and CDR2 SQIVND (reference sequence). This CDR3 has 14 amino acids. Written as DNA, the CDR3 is TGTGCCAGTAGTCTCGGGGGGGGTCCCACTGAAGCTTTCTTT. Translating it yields CASSLGGGPTEAFF.

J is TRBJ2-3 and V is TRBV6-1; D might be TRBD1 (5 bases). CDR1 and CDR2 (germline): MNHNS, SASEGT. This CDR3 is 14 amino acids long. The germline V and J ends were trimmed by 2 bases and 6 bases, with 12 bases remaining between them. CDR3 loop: CASSETRATDTQYF. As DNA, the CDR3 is TGTGCCAGCAGTGAAACCAGGGCCACGGATACGCAGTATTTT.

Here the CDR3 reads CASSPRGGGSTDTQYF. For the CDR3, the DNA is TGTGCCAGTAGTCCCCGTGGCGGGGGAAGCACAGATACGCAGTATTTT. This sequence joins TRBV19 and TRBJ2-3, with 7 bases lining up with TRBD2. CDR1 and CDR2 from the germline V gene are LNHDA and SQIVND (reference sequence). The J segment lost 0 bases and the V segment lost 5 bases, leaving 8 bases of the junction unmatched. The CDR3 extends over 16 amino acids.

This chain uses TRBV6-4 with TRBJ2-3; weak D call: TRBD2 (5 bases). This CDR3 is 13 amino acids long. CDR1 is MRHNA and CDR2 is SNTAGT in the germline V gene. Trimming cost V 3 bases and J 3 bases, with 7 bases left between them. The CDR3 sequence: CASSETTTDTQYF. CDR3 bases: TGTGCCAGCAGTGAGACTACTACAGATACGCAGTATTTT.

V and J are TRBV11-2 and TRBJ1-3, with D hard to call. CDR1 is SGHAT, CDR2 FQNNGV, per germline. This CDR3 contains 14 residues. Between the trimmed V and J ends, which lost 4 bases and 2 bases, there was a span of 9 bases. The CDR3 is CASSYGLAGNTIYF. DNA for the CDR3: TGTGCCAGCAGCTACGGACTTGCTGGAAACACCATATATTTT. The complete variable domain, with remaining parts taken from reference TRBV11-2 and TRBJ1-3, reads EAGVAQSPRYKIIEKRQSVAFWCNPISGHATLYWYQQILGQGPKLLIQFQNNGVVDDSQLPKDRFSAERLKGVDSTLKIQPAKLEDSAVYLCASSYGLAGNTIYFGEGSWLTVV.

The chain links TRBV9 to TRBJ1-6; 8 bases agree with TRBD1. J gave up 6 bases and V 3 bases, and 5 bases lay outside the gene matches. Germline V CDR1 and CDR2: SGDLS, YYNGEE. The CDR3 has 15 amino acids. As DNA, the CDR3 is TGTGCCAGCAGCGAAGACAGGGGCCTTAATTCACCCCTCCACTTT. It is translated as CASSEDRGLNSPLHF.

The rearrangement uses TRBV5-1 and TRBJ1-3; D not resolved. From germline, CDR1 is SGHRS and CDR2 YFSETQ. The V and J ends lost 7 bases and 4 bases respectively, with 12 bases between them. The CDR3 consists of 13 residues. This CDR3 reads CASSPSGGNTIYF. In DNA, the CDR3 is TGCGCCAGCTCCCCATCGGGGGGAAACACCATATATTTT.

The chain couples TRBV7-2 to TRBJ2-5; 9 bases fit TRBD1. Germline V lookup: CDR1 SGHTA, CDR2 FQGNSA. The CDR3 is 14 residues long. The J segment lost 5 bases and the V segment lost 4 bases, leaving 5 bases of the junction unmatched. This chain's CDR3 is CASSSSTGGETQYF. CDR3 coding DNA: TGTGCCAGCAGCTCATCGACAGGGGGGGAGACCCAGTACTTC.

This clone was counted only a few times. CDR3 loop: CASSLELLSYNEQFF. DNA for the CDR3: TGTGCCAGCAGCTTGGAACTGCTCTCCTACAATGAGCAGTTCTTC. The chain links TRBV5-5 to TRBJ2-1; no clear D gene. The V gene lost 0 bases and the J gene lost 0 bases, with 7 bases spanning the gap. This CDR3 has 15 residues. Germline values: CDR1 SGHKS, CDR2 YYEKEE (reference sequence).

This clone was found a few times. As DNA, the CDR3 is TGTGCCATCGGCACTAGCGGAGACTACAATGAGCAGTTCTTC. Residues: CAIGTSGDYNEQFF. V and J are TRBV10-3 and TRBJ2-1, with TRBD2 identical over 8 bases. This CDR3 region has 14 residues. CDR1 is ENHRY, CDR2 SYGVKD, per germline. Losses at the gene ends were 8 bases for V and 3 bases for J; bases not matched to a gene: 6.

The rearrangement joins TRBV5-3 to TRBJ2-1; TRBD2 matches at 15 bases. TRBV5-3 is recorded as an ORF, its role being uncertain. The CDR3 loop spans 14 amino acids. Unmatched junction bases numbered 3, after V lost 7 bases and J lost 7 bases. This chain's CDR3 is CARGLAGGPNEQFF. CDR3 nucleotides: TGTGCCAGAGGACTAGCGGGGGGGCCGAATGAGCAGTTCTTC.

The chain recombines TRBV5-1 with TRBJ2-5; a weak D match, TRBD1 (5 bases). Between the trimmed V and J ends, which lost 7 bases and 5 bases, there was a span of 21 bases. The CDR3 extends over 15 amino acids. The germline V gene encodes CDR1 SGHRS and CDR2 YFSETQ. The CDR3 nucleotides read TGCGCCAGCGCCCGTGGAAGGCCAGGGAACGAGACCCAGTACTTC. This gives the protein CASARGRPGNETQYF.

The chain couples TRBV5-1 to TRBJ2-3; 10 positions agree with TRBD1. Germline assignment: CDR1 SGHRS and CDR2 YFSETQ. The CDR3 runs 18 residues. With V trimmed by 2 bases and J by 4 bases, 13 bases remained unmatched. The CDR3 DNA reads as TGCGCCAGCAGCTTCCTCGATACAGGGACAGGGGAGGCAGATACGCAGTATTTT. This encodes CASSFLDTGTGEADTQYF. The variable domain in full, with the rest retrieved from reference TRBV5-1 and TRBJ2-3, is KAGVTQTPRYLIKTRGQQVTLSCSPISGHRSVSWYQQTPGQGLQFLFEYFSETQRNKGNFPGRFSGRQFSNSRSEMNVSTLELGDSALYLCASSFLDTGTGEADTQYFGPGTRLTVL.